This T cell receptor (beta chain) was identified during a study of vaccination effects on CD4 cells after COVID-19. Study information: Sampling occurred a median 72 days post second dose, range 14 to 241.

Clones were read by immunoSEQ multiplex PCR, and TCRdb kept only the in-frame ones, dropping some. This sample has tens of thousands of clones, with around 69% found just once. Culture lasted 10 days before CD4+ T cell isolation. Participants got two doses of BNT162b2 or mRNA-1273 vaccine. Concerning this clone itself: What it recognizes is unknown.

CDR3 length equals 16 residues. Unmatched junction bases numbered 5, after V lost 4 bases and J lost 1 base. CDR1 and CDR2 (germline): LGHDT, YNNKEL (reference sequence). Study-wide points: Late post-vaccination samples showed marked contraction of infection- and vaccine-induced clones. Limitations: small convalescent group and missing early post-infection timepoints.

Sequencing used CD4+ T cells from PBMCs cultured without peptide, obtained after COVID-19 vaccination. This chain links TRBV3-1 (or the pseudogene TRBV3-2) with TRBJ2-3, with TRBD1 identical over 10 bases. The TCR sequence derives from a human donor who received a COVID-19 vaccine. CDR3 loop: CASSRWTGGGTDTQYF. The DNA of the CDR3 is TGTGCCAGCAGCCGATGGACAGGGGGAGGCACAGATACGCAGTATTTT.